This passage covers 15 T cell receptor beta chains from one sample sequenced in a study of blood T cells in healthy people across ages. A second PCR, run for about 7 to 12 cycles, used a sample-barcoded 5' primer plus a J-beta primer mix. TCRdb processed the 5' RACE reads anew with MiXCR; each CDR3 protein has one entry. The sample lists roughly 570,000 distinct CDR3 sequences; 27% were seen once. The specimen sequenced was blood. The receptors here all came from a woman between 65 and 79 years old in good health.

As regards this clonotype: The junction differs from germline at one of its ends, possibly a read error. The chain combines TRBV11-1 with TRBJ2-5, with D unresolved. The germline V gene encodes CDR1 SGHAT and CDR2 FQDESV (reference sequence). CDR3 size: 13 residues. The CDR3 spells CASSSNQRLDRRF. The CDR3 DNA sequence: TGTGCCAGCAGCTCCAACCAACGACTCGATAGGAGATTC.

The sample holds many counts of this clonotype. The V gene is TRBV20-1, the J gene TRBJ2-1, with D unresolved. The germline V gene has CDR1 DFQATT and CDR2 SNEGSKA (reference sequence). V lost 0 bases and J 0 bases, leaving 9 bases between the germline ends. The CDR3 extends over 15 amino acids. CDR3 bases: TGCAGTGCTAGAGATCCGTCGGTCTCCTACAATGAGCAGTTCTTC. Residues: CSARDPSVSYNEQFF.

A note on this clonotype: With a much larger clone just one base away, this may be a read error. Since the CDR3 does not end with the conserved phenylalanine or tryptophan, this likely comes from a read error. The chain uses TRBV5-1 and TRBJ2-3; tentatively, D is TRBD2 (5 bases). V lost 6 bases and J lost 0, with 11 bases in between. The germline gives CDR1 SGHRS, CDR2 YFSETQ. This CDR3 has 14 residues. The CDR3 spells CASTQDSSTDTQYS. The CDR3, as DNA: TGCGCCAGCACCCAGGACTCTAGCACAGATACGCAGTATTCT.

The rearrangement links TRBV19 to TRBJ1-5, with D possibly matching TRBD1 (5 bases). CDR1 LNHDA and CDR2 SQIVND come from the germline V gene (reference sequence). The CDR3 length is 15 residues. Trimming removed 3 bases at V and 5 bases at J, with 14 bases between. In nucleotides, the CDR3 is TGTGCCAGTAGTATGAGGGGAGGGTGGGATCAGCCCCAGCATTTT. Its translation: CASSMRGGWDQPQHF.

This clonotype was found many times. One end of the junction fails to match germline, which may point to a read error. DNA for the CDR3: TGTGCCAGCAGCTTAGGGTCCTCCTCCTACGAGCAGTACTTC. It translates to CASSLGSSSYEQYF. The gene calls are TRBV5-1 and TRBJ2-7; D not resolved. The CDR3 loop spans 14 amino acids. CDR1 is SGHRS, CDR2 YFSETQ, per germline.

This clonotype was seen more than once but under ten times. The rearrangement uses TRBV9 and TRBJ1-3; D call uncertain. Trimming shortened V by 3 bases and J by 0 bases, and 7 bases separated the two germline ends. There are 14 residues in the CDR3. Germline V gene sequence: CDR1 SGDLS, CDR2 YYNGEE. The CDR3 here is CASSATFSGNTIYF. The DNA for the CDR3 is TGTGCCAGCAGCGCGACATTCTCTGGAAACACCATATATTTT. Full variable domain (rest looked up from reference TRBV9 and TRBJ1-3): DSGVTQTPKHLITATGQRVTLRCSPRSGDLSVYWYQQSLDQGLQFLIQYYNGEERAKGNILERFSAQQFPDLHSELNLSSLELGDSALYFCASSATFSGNTIYFGEGSWLTVV.

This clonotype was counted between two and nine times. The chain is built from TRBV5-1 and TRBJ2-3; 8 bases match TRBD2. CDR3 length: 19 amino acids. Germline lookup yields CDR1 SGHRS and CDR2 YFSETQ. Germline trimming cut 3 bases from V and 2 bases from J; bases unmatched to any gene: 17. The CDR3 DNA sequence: TGCGCCAGCAGCTCACGGGGGGGGCCGGCGACTAGAGTCACAGATACGCAGTATTTT. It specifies CASSSRGGPATRVTDTQYF.

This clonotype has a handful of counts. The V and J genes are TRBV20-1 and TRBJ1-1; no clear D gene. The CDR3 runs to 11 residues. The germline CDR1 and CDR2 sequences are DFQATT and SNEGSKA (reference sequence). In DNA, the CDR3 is TGCAGGGCGGGGAAGAACACTGAAGCTTTCTTT. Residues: CRAGKNTEAFF.

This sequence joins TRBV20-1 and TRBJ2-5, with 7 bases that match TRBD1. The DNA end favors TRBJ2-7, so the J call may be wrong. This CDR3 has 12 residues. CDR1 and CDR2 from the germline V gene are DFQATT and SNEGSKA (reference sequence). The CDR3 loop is CSGRQGPYEQYF. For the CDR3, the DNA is TGCAGTGGGCGACAGGGACCCTACGAGCAGTACTTC.

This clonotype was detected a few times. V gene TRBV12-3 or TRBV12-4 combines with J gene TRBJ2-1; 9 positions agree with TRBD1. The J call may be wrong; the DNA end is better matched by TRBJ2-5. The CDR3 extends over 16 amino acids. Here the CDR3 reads CASSSYRGRSQETQYF. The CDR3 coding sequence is TGTGCCAGCAGTTCTTACAGGGGGCGGTCCCAGGAGACCCAGTACTTC.

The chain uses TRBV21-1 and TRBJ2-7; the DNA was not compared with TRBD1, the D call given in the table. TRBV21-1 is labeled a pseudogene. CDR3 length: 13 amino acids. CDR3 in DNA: TGTGCCAGCAGCTACGGACAGGGAAGAGAGCAGTACTTC. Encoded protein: CASSYGQGREQYF.

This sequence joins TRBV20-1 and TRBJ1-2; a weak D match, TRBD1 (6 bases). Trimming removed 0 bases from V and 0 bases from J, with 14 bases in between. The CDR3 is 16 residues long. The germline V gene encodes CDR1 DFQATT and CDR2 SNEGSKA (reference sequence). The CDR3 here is CSARDYQTGSNYGYTF. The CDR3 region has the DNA TGCAGTGCTAGAGATTACCAGACAGGCTCTAACTATGGCTACACCTTC.

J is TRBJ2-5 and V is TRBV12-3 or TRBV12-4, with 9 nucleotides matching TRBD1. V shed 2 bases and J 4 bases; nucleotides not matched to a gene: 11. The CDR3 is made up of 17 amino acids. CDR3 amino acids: CASSLIGQGRSGETQYF. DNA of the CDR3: TGTGCCAGCAGTTTAATTGGACAGGGGCGTAGTGGAGAGACCCAGTACTTC.

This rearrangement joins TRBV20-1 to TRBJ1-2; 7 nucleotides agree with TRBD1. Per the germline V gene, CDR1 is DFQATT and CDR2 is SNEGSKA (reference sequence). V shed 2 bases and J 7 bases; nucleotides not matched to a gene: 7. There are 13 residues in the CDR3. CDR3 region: CSARPGTALGYTF. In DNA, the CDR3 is TGCAGTGCTAGACCCGGGACAGCCCTTGGCTACACCTTC.

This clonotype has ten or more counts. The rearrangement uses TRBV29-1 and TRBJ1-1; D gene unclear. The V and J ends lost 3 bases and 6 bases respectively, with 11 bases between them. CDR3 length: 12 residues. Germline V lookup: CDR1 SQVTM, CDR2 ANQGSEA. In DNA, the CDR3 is TGCAGCGTTGAGGGCAACCTTGCTGAAGCTTTCTTT. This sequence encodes CSVEGNLAEAFF. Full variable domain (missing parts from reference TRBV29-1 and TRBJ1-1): SAVISQKPSRDICQRGTSLTIQCQVDSQVTMMFWYRQQPGQSLTLIATANQGSEATYESGFVIDKFPISRPNLTFSTLTVSNMSPEDSSIYLCSVEGNLAEAFFGQGTRLTVV.